The source of this T cell receptor (beta chain) is a study of breast tumors, draining lymph nodes, adjacent tissues. This clonotype was detected ten times or more. The germline gene is not matched at one end of the junction; a read error may be the cause. The CDR3 has 13 amino acids. Per the germline V gene, CDR1 is MNHEY and CDR2 is SVGAGI. TCRdb independently ran MiXCR on the multiplex PCR reads; one entry per CDR3 protein. This sample carries 200,000 or so distinct CDR3 sequences, roughly 31% of them seen once, and the ten largest clones take roughly 4%. Breast cancer patients provided tissue from their axillary draining lymph nodes.

The J gene is TRBJ1-2, the V gene TRBV6-5; no reliable D call. Source material: axillary lymph node tissue. The receptor's source is a female donor with breast cancer. Some clones in this sample may be carry-over from other donors' samples. The CDR3 DNA sequence: TGTGCCAGCAGTCACTCGCGTAACTATGGCTACACCTTC. Translated, it gives CASSHSRNYGYTF.